Listed here is a single T cell receptor (beta chain). This sample stems from a study of cytomegalovirus exposure and HLA in healthy donors. This PCR relied on a set of 60 Vbeta primers and 13 Jbeta primers. Using immunoSEQ multiplex PCR, the repertoire was profiled, and TCRdb retains in-frame clones only, with some absent. This table has roughly 160,000 clones, around 80% appearing once. Germline CDR1 and CDR2: GTSNPN and SVGIG (reference sequence). The V segment lost 1 base and the J segment 4 bases; nucleotides outside the gene matches: 3. The CDR3 runs to 14 residues. Sequencing was performed on PBMCs. The chain couples TRBV30 to TRBJ1-3; TRBD1 aligns across 8 bases. The source is a woman aged 25 to 45 in good health and CMV-seropositive. This CDR3 is CAWSAGGAGNTIYF. The CDR3 coding sequence is TGTGCCTGGAGTGCAGGGGGCGCCGGAAACACCATATATTTT.